This T cell receptor (beta chain) appears in the sequencing data of a study of post-analysis software for immune sequencing data. Study-wide context: The cohort encompassed relapsing-remitting, secondary progressive and progressive-relapsing multiple sclerosis disease courses.

The CDR3 length is 20 residues. V lost 0 bases, J lost 0 bases, and 21 bases lay in between. In regard to this clonotype: Its matching antigen is unknown.

Findings of the study overall: Batch-matched samples strongly co-clustered by F measure. People with multiple sclerosis had a significantly lower normalized Chao1 diversity than controls did. Patients had higher frequencies than controls of about 5 TRBV segments, including TRBV5-6, TRBV5-1 and TRBV20-1.

Unique molecular identifiers tagged the TCR beta cDNA libraries. About 500,000 cDNA molecules were obtained from 1 to 10 million T cells. MiXCR was run by TCRdb on the PCR reads, yielding one entry per CDR3 protein. This table holds fewer than 700,000 distinct CDR3 sequences, roughly two fifths found once. Sequenced input: blood. This clonotype originated in a girl aged 10 to 17 with multiple sclerosis. V usage is TRBV12-3 or TRBV12-4 and J usage is TRBJ1-5; a weak D match, TRBD1 (5 bases). The CDR3 here is CASSLAPLEGIKYSNQPQHF. The CDR3, as DNA: TGTGCCAGCAGTTTAGCCCCCCTGGAGGGGATCAAGTATAGCAATCAGCCCCAGCATTTT.